The 18 T cell receptor beta chains reported below all come from one sample, sequenced in a study of blood T cell repertoires in COVID-19 (dated by TCRdb to the early 2020s). The method behind the library was the immunoSEQ multiplex PCR assay. The table was pulled from immuneACCESS by TCRdb, which kept in-frame rearrangements only. Such tables lose some clones; where checked, under half of the loss comes from unresolved V genes, and the rest has no known cause. The sample table lists a few hundred thousand clones, roughly four fifths of them with a count of one. Jointly, the top ten make up 5.1% of the sample. Sample: PBMCs or T cells enriched from blood (not recorded which). The receptor source for this set is a woman aged 50 to 60 who had recovered from COVID-19.

The chain has TRBV14 and TRBJ2-3; D uncertain. CDR3 length: 16 residues. Deletions cut 1 base from V and 4 bases from J, with 15 bases between. The V gene's germline CDR1 is SGHDN and CDR2 FVKESK. The CDR3: CASSQVIGPRPDTQYF. CDR3 sequence (DNA): TGTGCCAGCAGCCAAGTTATTGGCCCCAGGCCAGATACGCAGTATTTT. The complete variable domain, with remaining parts taken from reference TRBV14 and TRBJ2-3, reads EAGVTQFPSHSVIEKGQTVTLRCDPISGHDNLYWYRRVMGKEIKFLLHFVKESKQDESGMPNNRFLAERTGGTYSTLKVQPAELEDSGVYFCASSQVIGPRPDTQYFGPGTRLTVL.

The chain employs TRBV6-5 and TRBJ2-2; D is unclear. Trimming pared 2 bases from V and 2 bases from J, leaving 3 bases between. The CDR3 contains 13 residues. Germline-derived CDR1 and CDR2 are MNHEY and SVGAGI. The CDR3 nucleotides read TGTGCCAGCAGTTACAGCAACACCGGGGAGCTGTTTTTT. Translated, it gives CASSYSNTGELFF.

The V call is TRBV6-2 or TRBV6-3, the J call TRBJ1-3, with a possible D match to TRBD1 (5 bases). This CDR3 contains 17 residues. CDR1 and CDR2 from the germline V gene are MNHEY and SVGEGT. Between the trimmed V and J ends, which lost 0 bases and 8 bases, there was a span of 20 bases. The DNA of the CDR3 is TGTGCCAGCAGTTACTCTTCCTTCGGACACCTCCTCCACACCATATATTTT. The encoded protein is CASSYSSFGHLLHTIYF.

The V call is TRBV9, the J call TRBJ2-3; D unresolved. Germline CDR1 SGDLS, CDR2 YYNGEE. This CDR3 is 11 amino acids long. The V end was cut by 7 bases, the J end by 5 bases, with 8 bases between. CDR3 sequence (DNA): TGTGCCAGCGCCACCGGAGATACGCAGTATTTT. This translates into CASATGDTQYF.

The V gene is TRBV5-1, the J gene TRBJ1-2; TRBD1 matches at 8 bases. J gave up 7 bases and V 0 bases, and 2 bases lay outside the gene matches. Germline-derived CDR1 and CDR2 are SGHRS and YFSETQ. This CDR3 has 13 residues. CDR3 protein: CASSLDDRGGYTF. CDR3 bases: TGCGCCAGCAGCTTGGACGACAGGGGTGGCTACACCTTC.

This chain connects TRBV18 to TRBJ1-1; weak D call: TRBD1 (6 bases). The CDR3 length is 15 residues. V lost 4 bases, J lost 6 bases, and 18 bases lay in between. In germline, CDR1 is KGHSH, CDR2 LQKENI. CDR3 sequence: CASSLRDTPNSEAFF. The CDR3 region has the DNA TGTGCCAGCTCACTCCGGGACACACCTAATTCTGAAGCTTTCTTT.

This sequence joins TRBV5-6 and TRBJ1-5; weak D call: TRBD1 (6 bases). V lost 4 bases and J 1 base, leaving 18 bases between the germline ends. The CDR3 contains 17 residues. Germline-derived CDR1 and CDR2 are SGHDT and YYEEEE. CDR3: CASSPGGGRGSNQPQHF. Written as DNA, the CDR3 is TGTGCCAGCAGCCCTGGTGGGGGGCGGGGGAGCAATCAGCCCCAGCATTTT.

The chain carries TRBV9 and TRBJ1-1; D is perhaps TRBD1 (6 bases). This CDR3 comprises 14 residues. Germline loops: CDR1 SGDLS, CDR2 YYNGEE. V lost 3 bases and J lost 1, with 10 bases in between. CDR3 bases: TGTGCCAGCAGCGCCGGGACACAGAACACTGAAGCTTTCTTT. Translated, it gives CASSAGTQNTEAFF.

The rearrangement joins TRBV19 to TRBJ2-2; 8 positions match TRBD1. With 7 bases clipped from V and 4 bases from J, the junction kept 14 bases outside the gene matches. The CDR3 runs 17 residues. The germline V gene has CDR1 LNHDA and CDR2 SQIVND (reference sequence). CDR3 loop: CASTTVRTGLGTGELFF. The CDR3 coding sequence is TGTGCCAGTACCACGGTCCGGACAGGGTTAGGCACCGGGGAGCTGTTTTTT.

The chain links TRBV6-2 or TRBV6-3 to TRBJ2-1, with D possibly being TRBD2 (6 bases). CDR3 length: 12 residues. Trimming stripped 4 bases from V and 12 bases from J, with 13 bases between. Germline V lookup: CDR1 MNHEY, CDR2 SVGEGT. The CDR3: CASSFFAGRQFF. The CDR3 DNA reads TGTGCCAGCAGTTTTTTTGCGGGACGGCAGTTCTTC.

The V call is TRBV18, the J call TRBJ2-5, with 9 nucleotides matching TRBD1. Germline CDR1 is KGHSH and CDR2 is LQKENI. V was clipped by 0 bases and J by 2 bases; unmatched bases: 7. The CDR3 has 17 amino acids. In nucleotides, the CDR3 is TGTGCCAGCTCACCACCGGTGGGACAGGGTGGACAAGAGACCCAGTACTTC. It codes for CASSPPVGQGGQETQYF.

This clone was seen once. J is TRBJ1-1 and V is TRBV2, with a tentative D call TRBD1 (5 bases). The CDR3 runs 14 residues. The germline gives CDR1 SNHLY, CDR2 FYNNEI. With 3 bases removed from V and 4 bases from J, the gap between germline ends came to 12 bases. The CDR3 reads CASSDGGRVTEAFF. In DNA, the CDR3 is TGTGCCAGCAGTGACGGGGGTCGGGTCACTGAAGCTTTCTTT.

This rearrangement joins TRBV5-1 to TRBJ2-1; 8 nucleotides line up with TRBD2. Germline lookup yields CDR1 SGHRS and CDR2 YFSETQ. V lost 1 base, J lost 4 bases, and 7 bases stayed unmatched. The CDR3 covers 16 residues. The chain's CDR3 is CASSLMTSATYNEQFF. CDR3 in DNA: TGCGCCAGCAGCTTGATGACTAGCGCAACTTACAATGAGCAGTTCTTC.

Here the CDR3 DNA reads TGTGCCAGCAGCTCAGGGACTTATAGCAATCAGCCCCAGCATTTT. This codes for CASSSGTYSNQPQHF. The chain carries TRBV3-1 (or the pseudogene TRBV3-2) and TRBJ1-5, with D maybe TRBD1 (5 bases). CDR1 is LGHDT and CDR2 is YNNKEL in the germline V gene (reference sequence). The CDR3 is 15 residues long. Between the trimmed V and J ends, which lost 5 bases and 0 bases, there was a span of 11 bases.

In this sample, this clone turned up a few times. This chain connects TRBV5-1 to TRBJ1-1, with D possibly matching TRBD1 (6 bases). Looked up from germline, CDR1 is SGHRS and CDR2 is YFSETQ. The V end lost 1 base, the J end lost 0 bases, and 16 bases lay between the germline ends. The CDR3 sequence is 17 residues long. CDR3 loop: CASSLSSTGRMNTEAFF. The CDR3 DNA sequence: TGCGCCAGCAGCTTGAGTAGTACAGGGCGAATGAACACTGAAGCTTTCTTT.

This chain links TRBV11-1 with TRBJ1-1, with no clear D. The CDR3 has 13 amino acids. Trimming took 3 bases from V and 4 from J, leaving 9 bases between them. CDR1 is SGHAT, CDR2 FQDESV, per germline (reference sequence). The CDR3 DNA reads as TGTGCCAGCAGCTTTCACACGGGCACTGAAGCTTTCTTT. Amino acid sequence: CASSFHTGTEAFF.

This clone was recorded a few times. The chain has TRBV7-2 and TRBJ1-4; D may be TRBD1 (5 bases). With 1 base removed from V and 6 bases from J, the gap between germline ends came to 15 bases. CDR1 and CDR2 (germline): SGHTA, FQGNSA. The CDR3 has 16 amino acids. CDR3 loop: CASSLGQGSGHEKLFF. Written as DNA, the CDR3 is TGTGCCAGCAGCTTAGGTCAGGGTTCCGGGCATGAAAAACTGTTTTTT. Drawing the rest from reference TRBV7-2 and TRBJ1-4, the complete variable domain is GAGVSQSPSNKVTEKGKDVELRCDPISGHTALYWYRQSLGQGLEFLIYFQGNSAPDKSGLPSDRFSAERTGGSVSTLTIQRTQQEDSAVYLCASSLGQGSGHEKLFFGSGTQLSVL.

This clone was detected many times. The J gene is TRBJ2-5, the V gene TRBV11-3; tentatively, D is TRBD2 (7 bases). This CDR3 spans 17 amino acids. V was shortened by 0 bases and J by 0 bases, with 14 bases between the two germline ends. Germline assignment: CDR1 SGHNT and CDR2 YENEEA. CDR3 sequence reads: CASSLEYGGPYQETQYF. The CDR3 nucleotides are TGTGCCAGCAGCTTAGAGTACGGGGGGCCGTACCAAGAGACCCAGTACTTC.